Below, 2 T cell receptor beta chains from the same sample are listed, as sequenced in a study of CD8+ T cells in alopecia areata. As to treatment: oral pan-JAK inhibitor, 5-10 mg twice daily. The sequencing template was cDNA reverse transcribed from extracted RNA. Produced via immunoSEQ multiplex PCR; TCRdb's table is partial and in-frame only. Here the sample spans about 200,000 clones, roughly two fifths being singletons. Source: CD4+ T cells sorted from blood, taken at approximately week 34, from a patient treated with tofacitinib. The receptors stem from a human donor with alopecia areata.

The chain combines TRBV30 with TRBJ2-3; 8 nucleotides line up with TRBD2. Trimming cost V 1 base and J 5 bases; bases outside gene matches: 5. Germline CDR1 is GTSNPN and CDR2 is SVGIG (reference sequence). This CDR3 has 14 residues. The CDR3 spells CAWSAGAGEDTQYF. CDR3 nucleotide sequence: TGTGCCTGGAGTGCGGGAGCGGGAGAAGATACGCAGTATTTT.

This clone showed up many times. The chain is built from TRBV7-2 and TRBJ1-2, with no clear D. The V end was cut by 5 bases, the J end by 8 bases, with 21 bases between. This CDR3 has 15 amino acids. CDR1 and CDR2 (germline): SGHTA, FQGNSA. The CDR3 sequence is CASSLQTVGLGGYTF. The CDR3 nucleotides read TGTGCCAGCAGCCTCCAGACCGTAGGGCTCGGGGGCTACACCTTC.